This T cell receptor (beta chain) was profiled in a study of cytomegalovirus exposure and HLA in healthy donors. The CDR3 has 15 amino acids. The germline V and J ends were trimmed by 7 bases and 2 bases, with 16 bases remaining between them. Germline CDR1 reads MDHEN; CDR2 reads SYDVKM. Findings and limits, study-wide: In a later analysis, across HLA loci, associated TCR counts were highest for DRB1, lowest for HLA-C. Later on, a genetic analysis was performed. It linked a missense variant in DCLRE1C with V- and J-gene trimming of TCR beta.

Only a few counts were recorded for this clone. Its antigen is unknown. The PCR had 60 Vbeta and 13 Jbeta primers. Using immunoSEQ multiplex PCR, the repertoire was profiled, and TCRdb retains in-frame clones only, with some absent. The table records about 120,000 clones, roughly three fifths of them present only once. This clonotype originated in a woman in her 40s in good health and CMV-seropositive. The chain is built from TRBV28 and TRBJ2-3; possibly TRBD1 for D (5 bases). The material sequenced was PBMCs. The CDR3 region has the DNA TGTGCCAGCAAACGCGACAGCCCAATCACAGATACGCAGTATTTT. As protein: CASKRDSPITDTQYF.